This TCR beta chain was captured in a study of OX40 agonist ivuxolimab in advanced cancers. Study-level results: The study found among the lowest clonal expansion in partial responders at 0.1-3.0 mg/kg.

Germline V gives CDR1 KGHSH, CDR2 LQKENI. J was trimmed by 7 bases and V by 5 bases; bases with no gene match: 6. The CDR3 has 13 residues. This clone was detected only a few times. As yet, its antigen is unknown. The data were produced by immunoSEQ multiplex PCR, yet TCRdb's version contains in-frame clones alone and is incomplete. Among about 90,000 clones listed, around 90% were seen once. This TCR was recovered from an adult with an advanced solid tumor such as melanoma, head and neck, liver or kidney cancer. Material: CD4+ or CD8+ T cells sorted from blood, obtained in a trial of the OX40 agonist ivuxolimab. The chain joins TRBV18 to TRBJ2-7, with TRBD1 identical over 9 bases. The CDR3 spells CASSGQGIGEQYF. CDR3 sequence (DNA): TGTGCCAGCTCAGGACAGGGGATCGGAGAGCAGTACTTC.